This TCR beta chain was profiled in a study of graft-versus-host responses after intestinal transplantation. Profiled with immunoSEQ multiplex PCR; TCRdb holds only in-frame clones, not every one. The sample records 70,000 or so clones, 75% to 90% being singletons. There are 18 residues in the CDR3. The V and J ends lost 3 bases and 5 bases, in that order; junction bases with no gene match: 15. From germline, CDR1 is MNHEY and CDR2 SMNVEV (reference sequence). Of note for this clone: Its antigen remains unidentified.

The sequence derives from a human donor who was the organ donor for an intestinal transplant. V and J are TRBV27 and TRBJ1-2, with 10 nucleotides matching TRBD1. The sample was unstimulated CD4+ T cells sorted from spleen or lymph node cells, taken before transplant. The CDR3 region is CASSFRKAGTGASYGYTF. The CDR3 nucleotides read TGTGCCAGCAGTTTCCGGAAGGCGGGGACAGGGGCCTCATATGGCTACACCTTC.